This T cell receptor (beta chain) came from a study of blood T cell repertoires in COVID-19. About the research overall: Acute-phase and convalescent COVID-19 samples originated in the United States, Italy and Spain.

V dropped 3 bases and J dropped 5 bases, with 12 bases sitting between them. This CDR3 region has 14 residues. In germline, CDR1 is KGHDR, CDR2 SFDVKD. In the study's own analysis: Estimates of nucleated cell counts were drawn from the amplification of reference gene primers. Using immunoSEQ multiplex PCR, the repertoire was profiled, and TCRdb retains in-frame clones only, with some absent. That table gives V, J and clone size, and the DNA gave D and trimming. The sample holds 150,000 to 200,000 clones, 65% to 85% seen once. This chain connects TRBV24-1 to TRBJ2-5; the D gene is possibly TRBD2 (5 bases). The sample consisted of peripheral blood. The TCR sequence derives from a man aged 55 to 69 with active or convalescent COVID-19. CDR3 coding DNA: TGTGCCACCAGTGATCCGACTACCTGGGAGACCCAGTACTTC. Residues: CATSDPTTWETQYF.